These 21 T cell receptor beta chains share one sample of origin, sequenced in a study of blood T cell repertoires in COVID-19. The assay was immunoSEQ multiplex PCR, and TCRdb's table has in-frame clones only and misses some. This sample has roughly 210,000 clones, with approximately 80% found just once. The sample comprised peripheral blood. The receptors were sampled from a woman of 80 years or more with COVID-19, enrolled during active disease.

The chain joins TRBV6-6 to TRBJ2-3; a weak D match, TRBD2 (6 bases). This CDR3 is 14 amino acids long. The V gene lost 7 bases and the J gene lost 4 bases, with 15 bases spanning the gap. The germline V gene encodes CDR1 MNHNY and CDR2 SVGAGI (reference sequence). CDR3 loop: CASNLAAGADTQYF. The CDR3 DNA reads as TGTGCCAGCAATTTAGCGGCGGGCGCAGATACGCAGTATTTT.

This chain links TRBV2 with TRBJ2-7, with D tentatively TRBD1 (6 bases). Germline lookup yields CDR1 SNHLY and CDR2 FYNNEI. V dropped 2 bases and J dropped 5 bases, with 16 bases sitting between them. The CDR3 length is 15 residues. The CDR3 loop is CASSEPTGLRDEQYV. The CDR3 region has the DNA TGTGCCAGCAGTGAACCGACAGGCCTTCGAGACGAGCAGTACGTC.

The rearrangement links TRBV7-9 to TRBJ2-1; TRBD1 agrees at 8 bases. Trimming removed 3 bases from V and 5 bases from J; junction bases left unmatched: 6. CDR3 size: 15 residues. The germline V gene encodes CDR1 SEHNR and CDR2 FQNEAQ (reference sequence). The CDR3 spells CASSLRTGLNNEQFF. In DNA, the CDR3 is TGTGCCAGCAGCTTGAGGACAGGGCTAAACAATGAGCAGTTCTTC.

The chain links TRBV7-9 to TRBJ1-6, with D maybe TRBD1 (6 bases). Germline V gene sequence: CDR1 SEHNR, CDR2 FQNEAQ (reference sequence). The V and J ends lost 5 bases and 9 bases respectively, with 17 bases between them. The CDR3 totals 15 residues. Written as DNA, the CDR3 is TGTGCCAGCAGCCGATCCCAGGGGAGGGGTTCACCCCTCCACTTT. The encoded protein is CASSRSQGRGSPLHF.

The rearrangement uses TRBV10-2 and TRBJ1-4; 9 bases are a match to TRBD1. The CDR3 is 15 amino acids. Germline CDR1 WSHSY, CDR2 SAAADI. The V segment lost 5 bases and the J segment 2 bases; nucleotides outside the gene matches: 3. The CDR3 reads CASSRTGATNEKLFF. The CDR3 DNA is TGCGCCAGCAGTAGGACAGGGGCCACTAATGAAAAACTGTTTTTT.

In DNA, the CDR3 is TGTGCCAGTACTACTGAACCGGGACAGGACTTCTATGGCTACACCTTC. Translating it yields CASTTEPGQDFYGYTF. This sequence joins TRBV19 and TRBJ1-2; TRBD1 matches at 8 bases. The length of the CDR3 is 16 residues. The germline CDR1 and CDR2 sequences are LNHDA and SQIVND (reference sequence). V lost 7 bases and J lost 4; bases outside the gene matches: 14.

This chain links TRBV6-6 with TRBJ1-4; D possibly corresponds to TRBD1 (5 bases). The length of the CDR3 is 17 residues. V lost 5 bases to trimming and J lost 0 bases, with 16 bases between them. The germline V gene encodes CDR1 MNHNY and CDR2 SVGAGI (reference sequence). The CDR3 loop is CASSRGQGSATNEKLFF. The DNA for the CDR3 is TGTGCCAGCAGTCGGGGTCAGGGATCGGCAACTAATGAAAAACTGTTTTTT.

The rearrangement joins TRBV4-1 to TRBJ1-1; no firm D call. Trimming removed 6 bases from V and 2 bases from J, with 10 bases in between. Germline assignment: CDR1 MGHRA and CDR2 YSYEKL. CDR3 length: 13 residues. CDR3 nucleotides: TGCGCCAGCAGACGCAACAGCAACACTGAAGCTTTCTTT. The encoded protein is CASRRNSNTEAFF.

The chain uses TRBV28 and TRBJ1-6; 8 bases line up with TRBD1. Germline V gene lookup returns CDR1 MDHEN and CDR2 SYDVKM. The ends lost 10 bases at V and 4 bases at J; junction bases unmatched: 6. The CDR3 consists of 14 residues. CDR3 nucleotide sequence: TGTGCCACCGAAACAGGGGGGTATAATTCACCCCTCCACTTT. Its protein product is CATETGGYNSPLHF.

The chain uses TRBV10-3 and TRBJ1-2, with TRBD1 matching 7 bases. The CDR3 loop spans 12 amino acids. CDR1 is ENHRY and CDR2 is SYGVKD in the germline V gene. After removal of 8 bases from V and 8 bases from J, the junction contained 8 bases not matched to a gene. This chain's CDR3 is CAIRLTGEGYTF. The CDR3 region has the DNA TGTGCCATCCGGCTCACAGGGGAGGGCTACACCTTC.

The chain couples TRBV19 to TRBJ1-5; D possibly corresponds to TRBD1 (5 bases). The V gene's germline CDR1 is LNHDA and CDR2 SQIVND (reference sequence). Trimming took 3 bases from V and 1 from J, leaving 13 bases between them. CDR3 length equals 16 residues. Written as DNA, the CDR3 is TGTGCCAGTAGTATTGCAGGGCGTGGGAGCAATCAGCCCCAGCATTTT. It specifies CASSIAGRGSNQPQHF.

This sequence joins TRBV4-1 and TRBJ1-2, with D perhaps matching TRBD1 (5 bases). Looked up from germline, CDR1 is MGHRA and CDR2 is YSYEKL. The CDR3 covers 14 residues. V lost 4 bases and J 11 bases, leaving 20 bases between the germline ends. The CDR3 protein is CASSPDWLGTWYTF. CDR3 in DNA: TGCGCCAGCAGCCCCGACTGGCTGGGGACTTGGTACACCTTC.

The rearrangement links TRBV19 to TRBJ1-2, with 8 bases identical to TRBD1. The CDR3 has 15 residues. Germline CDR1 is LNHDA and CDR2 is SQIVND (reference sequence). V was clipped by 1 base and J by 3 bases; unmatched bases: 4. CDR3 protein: CASSIGGRGHYGYTF. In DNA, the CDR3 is TGTGCCAGTAGTATAGGAGGCAGGGGGCACTATGGCTACACCTTC.

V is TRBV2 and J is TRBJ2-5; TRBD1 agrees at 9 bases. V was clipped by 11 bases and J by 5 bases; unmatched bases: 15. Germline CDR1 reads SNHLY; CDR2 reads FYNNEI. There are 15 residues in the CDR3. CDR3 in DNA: TGTGCCTGTTCCCACCGGGACAGGGCTTTTGAGACCCAGTACTTC. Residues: CACSHRDRAFETQYF.

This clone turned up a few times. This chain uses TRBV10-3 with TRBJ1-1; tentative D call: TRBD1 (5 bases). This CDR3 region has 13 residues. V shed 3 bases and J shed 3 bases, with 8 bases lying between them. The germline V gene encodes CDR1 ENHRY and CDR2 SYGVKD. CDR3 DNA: TGTGCCATCAGTGATCAGGGATACACTGAAGCTTTCTTT. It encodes CAISDQGYTEAFF.

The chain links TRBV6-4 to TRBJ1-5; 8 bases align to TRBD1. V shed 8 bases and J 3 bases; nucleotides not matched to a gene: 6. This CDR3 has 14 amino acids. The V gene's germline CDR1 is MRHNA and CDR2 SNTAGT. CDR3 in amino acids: CASGDRGLNQPQHF. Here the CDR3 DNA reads TGTGCCAGCGGAGACAGGGGCCTCAATCAGCCCCAGCATTTT.

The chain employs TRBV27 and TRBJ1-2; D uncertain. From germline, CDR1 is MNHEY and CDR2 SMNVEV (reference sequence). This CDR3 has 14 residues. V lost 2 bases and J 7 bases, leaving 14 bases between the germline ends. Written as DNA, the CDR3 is TGTGCCAGCAGTTTACTCCCCCCCACTACTGGCTACACCTTC. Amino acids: CASSLLPPTTGYTF.

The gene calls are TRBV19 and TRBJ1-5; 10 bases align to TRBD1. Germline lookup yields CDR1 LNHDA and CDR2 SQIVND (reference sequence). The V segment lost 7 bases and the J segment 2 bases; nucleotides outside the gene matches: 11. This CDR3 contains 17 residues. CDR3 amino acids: CASNRRDRGGGNQPQHF. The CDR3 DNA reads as TGTGCCAGTAATCGGCGGGACAGGGGTGGGGGCAATCAGCCCCAGCATTTT.

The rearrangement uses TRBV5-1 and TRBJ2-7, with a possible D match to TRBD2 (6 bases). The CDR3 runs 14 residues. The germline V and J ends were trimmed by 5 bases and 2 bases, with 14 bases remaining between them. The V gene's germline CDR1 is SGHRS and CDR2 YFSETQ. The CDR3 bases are TGCGCCAGCAGGGTCGGGGGAGGACCCTACGAGCAGTACTTC. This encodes CASRVGGGPYEQYF.

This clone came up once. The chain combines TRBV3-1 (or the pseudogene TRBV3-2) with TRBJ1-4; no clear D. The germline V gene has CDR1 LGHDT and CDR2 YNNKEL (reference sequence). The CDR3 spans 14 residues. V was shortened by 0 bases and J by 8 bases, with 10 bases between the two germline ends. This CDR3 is CASSQDRDVEKLFF. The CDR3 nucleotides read TGTGCCAGCAGCCAAGATCGGGATGTGGAAAAACTGTTTTTT.

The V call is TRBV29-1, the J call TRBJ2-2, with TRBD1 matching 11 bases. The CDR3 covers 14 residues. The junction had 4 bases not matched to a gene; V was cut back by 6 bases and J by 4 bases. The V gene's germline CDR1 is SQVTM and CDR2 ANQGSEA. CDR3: CSVGQGAGTGELFF. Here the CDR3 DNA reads TGCAGCGTCGGACAGGGGGCGGGCACCGGGGAGCTGTTTTTT.